This TCR beta chain was sequenced for a study of cytomegalovirus exposure and HLA in healthy donors. TCRdb's copy holds only in-frame clones and misses some; the assay was immunoSEQ multiplex PCR. In the table there are approximately 41,000 clones, about 93% of which are singletons. Per germline, CDR1 LNHDA and CDR2 SQIVND (reference sequence). The CDR3 has 17 residues. Unmatched junction bases numbered 7, after V lost 0 bases and J lost 1 base. What was sequenced was PBMCs. This chain connects TRBV19 to TRBJ2-7, with 9 bases identical to TRBD1. The clonotype was recovered from a man younger than 35 in good health and CMV-seronegative. CDR3 DNA sequence: TGTGCCAGTAGTATAGAGGCCGGGACAGGGATTTCCTACGAGCAGTACTTC. Encoded protein: CASSIEAGTGISYEQYF.